The 12 T cell receptor beta chains listed next were all sequenced from one sample in a study of blood T cells in healthy people across ages. A second PCR, run for roughly 7 to 12 cycles, used a sample-barcoded 5' primer plus a J-beta primer mix. One entry per CDR3 protein, called by TCRdb with MiXCR from the 5' RACE reads. This sample has around 1,700,000 distinct CDR3 sequences, with 28% found just once. The sequenced sample consisted of blood. The source is a woman aged 25 to 45 in good health.

This clonotype was found a few times. V is TRBV3-1 and J is TRBJ2-1; possibly TRBD2 for D (5 bases). Trimming removed 5 bases from V and 5 bases from J, with 13 bases in between. The germline gives CDR1 LGHDT, CDR2 YNNKEL (reference sequence). There are 14 residues in the CDR3. In DNA, the CDR3 is TGTGCCAGCAGCTTCACCAGCGGTAACAATGAGCAGTTCTTC. Its translation is CASSFTSGNNEQFF.

This rearrangement joins TRBV18 to TRBJ2-7; 7 bases are a match to TRBD1. Unmatched junction bases numbered 12, after V lost 4 bases and J lost 0 bases. Germline V gene data show CDR1 as KGHSH and CDR2 as LQKENI. The CDR3 is 17 amino acids. The CDR3 reads CASSRPPGTASSYEQYF. CDR3 nucleotide sequence: TGTGCCAGCTCACGCCCACCCGGGACAGCAAGCTCCTACGAGCAGTACTTC.

This chain joins TRBV9 and TRBJ2-3; TRBD1 agrees at 11 bases. J lost 5 bases, V lost 1 base, and 6 bases had no gene match. CDR1 and CDR2 from the germline V gene are SGDLS and YYNGEE. The CDR3 spans 16 residues. The CDR3: CASSVYGQGALDTQYF. DNA of the CDR3: TGTGCCAGCAGCGTATATGGACAGGGGGCATTAGATACGCAGTATTTT.

V and J are TRBV28 and TRBJ2-7; possible D gene TRBD2, 6 bases. CDR1 and CDR2 (germline): MDHEN, SYDVKM. The CDR3 runs 15 residues. Trimming removed 5 bases from V and 6 bases from J, with 20 bases in between. The CDR3 region is CASSPPTGTASEQYF. The CDR3 nucleotides are TGTGCCAGCAGTCCTCCAACCGGGACTGCCTCCGAGCAGTACTTC.

This sequence joins TRBV18 and TRBJ1-2; D unresolved. The V and J ends lost 1 base and 8 bases respectively, with 5 bases between them. This CDR3 is 11 amino acids long. Germline V gene lookup returns CDR1 KGHSH and CDR2 LQKENI. CDR3 sequence reads: CASSPLSGYTF. DNA of the CDR3: TGTGCCAGCTCACCACTTTCCGGCTACACCTTC.

Ten or more counts support this clonotype. The chain carries TRBV10-3 and TRBJ2-7, with TRBD1 identical over 7 bases. Germline-derived CDR1 and CDR2 are ENHRY and SYGVKD. This CDR3 region has 13 residues. The trim removed 8 bases at V and 3 bases at J, leaving 7 bases unmatched. CDR3 loop: CAIGRDSYYEQYF. CDR3 nucleotides: TGTGCCATCGGTAGGGACAGCTACTACGAGCAGTACTTC.

The V and J genes are TRBV20-1 and TRBJ2-5; 8 nucleotides align to TRBD2. The CDR3 is made up of 15 amino acids. With V trimmed by 3 bases and J by 4 bases, 10 bases remained unmatched. CDR1 and CDR2 from the germline V gene are DFQATT and SNEGSKA (reference sequence). The chain's CDR3 is CSARSSGRLVETQYF. CDR3 in DNA: TGCAGTGCTAGGTCCAGCGGGAGACTGGTAGAGACCCAGTACTTC.

In regard to this clonotype: Being one base from a much bigger clone, this may be a read error. The V call is TRBV5-1, the J call TRBJ2-4; D uncertain. The germline gives CDR1 SGHRS, CDR2 YFSETQ. Trimming cost V 1 base and J 2 bases, with 13 bases left between them. This CDR3 has 16 residues. For the CDR3, the DNA is TGCGCCAGCAGCTTGTCCCCTCATTTAACCAAAAACATTCAGTACTTC. The encoded protein is CASSLSPHLTKNIQYF. The full variable domain, in which reference TRBV5-1 and TRBJ2-4 provide the parts outside the CDR3, is KAGVTQTPRYLIKTRGQQVTLSCSPISGHRSVSWYQQTPGQGLQFLFEYFSETQRNKGNFPGRFSGRQFSNSRSEMNVSTLELGDSALYLCASSLSPHLTKNIQYFGAGTRLSVL.

This clonotype was counted only a few times. The chain joins TRBV21-1 to TRBJ1-1; TRBD1 reflects the table's D call only, with no check against the DNA. TRBV21-1 is tagged as a pseudogene. The CDR3 length is 15 residues. The DNA for the CDR3 is TGTGCCAGCAGCAAAGTGACGGGCGGAGACACTGAAGCTTTCTTT. Its translation is CASSKVTGGDTEAFF.

On this clonotype: The junction shows a germline mismatch at one end, possibly a read error. This chain joins TRBV27 and TRBJ1-1; 10 bases line up with TRBD1. Germline lookup yields CDR1 MNHEY and CDR2 SMNVEV (reference sequence). This CDR3 has 16 residues. In DNA form, the CDR3 reads TGTGCCAGCAGGCCCCTCACCGGGACAGGGGACACTGAGGCTTTCTTT. Amino acid sequence: CASRPLTGTGDTEAFF.

Notes on this clonotype: The CDR3 carries no conserved terminal phenylalanine or tryptophan, so it likely arises from a read error. This sequence joins TRBV10-3 and TRBJ2-2; D tentatively fits TRBD1 or TRBD2 (6 bases each). Trimming pared 6 bases from V and 6 bases from J, leaving 17 bases between. This CDR3 has 15 amino acids. CDR1 and CDR2 from the germline V gene are ENHRY and SYGVKD. The CDR3 sequence is CAIRQEGGISGELFC. CDR3 in DNA: TGTGCCATCAGGCAGGAGGGGGGAATCTCCGGGGAGCTGTTTTGT.

CDR3 protein: CASSLGTPTTNEKLFF. The CDR3 DNA follows: TGTGCCAGCAGCTTGGGGACCCCAACGACTAATGAAAAACTGTTTTTT. The chain combines TRBV11-2 with TRBJ1-4; maybe TRBD1 (5 bases). Germline loops: CDR1 SGHAT, CDR2 FQNNGV. V was trimmed by 3 bases and J by 2 bases, leaving 13 bases between them. This CDR3 comprises 16 residues.